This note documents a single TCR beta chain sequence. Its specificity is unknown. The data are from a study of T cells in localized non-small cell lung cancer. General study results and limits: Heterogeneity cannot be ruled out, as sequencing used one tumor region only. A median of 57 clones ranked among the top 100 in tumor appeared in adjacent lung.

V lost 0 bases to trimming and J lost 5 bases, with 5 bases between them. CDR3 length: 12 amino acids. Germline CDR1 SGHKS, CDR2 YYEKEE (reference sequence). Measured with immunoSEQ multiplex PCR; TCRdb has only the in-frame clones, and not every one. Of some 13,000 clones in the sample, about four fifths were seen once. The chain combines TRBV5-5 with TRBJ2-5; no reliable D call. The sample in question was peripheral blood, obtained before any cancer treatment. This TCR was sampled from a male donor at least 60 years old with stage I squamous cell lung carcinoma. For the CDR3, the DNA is TGTGCCAGCAGCTTGGGGATGGAGACCCAGTACTTC. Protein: CASSLGMETQYF.